This T cell receptor (beta chain) was sequenced during a study of long-term antiretroviral therapy in people with HIV (dated 2022 in TCRdb). Regarding the study in general: The earliest samples were collected approximately a decade before the 2015 WHO recommendation for immediate ART, a period when ART was typically delayed until CD4 counts fell. Whether ART initiation and durable HIV suppression were associated with changes in peripheral blood TRB repertoire composition and diversity was tested in a retrospective serial study. The cohort contributed about 200 cryopreserved PBMC samples from under 35 adults with confirmed HIV infection, collected serially over a mean of around 6 years (range 1-12). About 35% of the 30 participants with HIV were female. Test extractions of a monoclonal T-cell line alongside a few dozen polyclonal samples showed no cross-contamination during QIAcube processing. The paper as a whole reports these results and caveats: Inferences about post-ART repertoire changes were limited because no data were available on ART adherence, viral resistance or therapy changes. Owing to limited PBMC availability, only the TCR beta chain was sequenced, without alpha chain pairing. ART initiation was associated with a significant increase in TRB diversity, but diversity stayed significantly below transplant donor controls even after long-term ART. CDR3 length ranges in HIV repertoires were narrower than in controls, and network structure suggested an antigen-experienced repertoire with only a slight naive shift after ART. The repertoire was dominated across all time points by expanded TRB clones identified before ART initiation, although this dominance was seen to fluctuate and to decrease in many PLHIV after ART. Because pre-ART samples had limited cell numbers, profiling was done on unsorted PBMC rather than on sorted CD4+ and CD8+ T cells. The samples span the years 2004 to 2017, and the ART regimens used at that time may not be as effective as current regimens.

To be included, a participant needed at least one PBMC sample from before ART initiation plus at least two post-ART samples. Every participant with HIV received treatment in the United States of America. Before DNA extraction, cryopreserved samples of 1-10 million PBMC were thawed and then washed. At the time of the earliest PBMC sample, participants with HIV were aged between roughly 23 and 60 years. PBMC samples from each participant spanned 1-4 timepoints before ART initiation and 2-8 timepoints after ART initiation, with a median of 7 samples. For every participant, serial HIV viral load, CD4+ T-cell count, ART history and demographic data were obtained. Genomic DNA was extracted from unsorted PBMC with a Qiagen kit on a QIAcube, processed in batches of 12 samples. As concerns this clone: Its binding antigen is unknown. It has no much larger one-base neighbor in the sample; base qualities were not kept.

V loses 0 bases, J loses 13 bases, and the germline ends lie 12 bases apart. CDR1 SGHDN and CDR2 FVKESK were looked up in the germline V gene. The CDR3 has 12 amino acids, counting the end cysteine and phenylalanine. Only the CDR3 DNA is retained, 36 bases long and in frame from the first base. Sequencing of the TRB variable region was done with the immunoSEQ hsTCRB v3.0 assay at survey level resolution. TRB sequencing targeted a depth of about 40,000-50,000 T-cell genomes per sample. An Illumina MiSeq with a v3 150-cycle kit was used to sequence the pooled TRB libraries. The authors processed their data as follows. Analysis of repertoires was carried out in R inside a reproducible Nextflow workflow spanning QC, data transformation and analysis. LymphoSeq2, an R package for AIRR-Seq data exploration, was used to implement custom analyses. A handful of samples yielding fewer than 5000 total TRB sequences were excluded, leaving approximately 200 analyzed HIV repertoires. Of the 188 retained HIV repertoires, roughly 61 were collected before and about 130 after ART initiation. Repertoires were downsampled to 5000 TRB nucleotide sequences, with summary statistics averaged over 100 downsampling iterations. TRB sequences were retained for analysis only if CDR3 regions of at least seven amino acids were present. Two measures captured diversity: a Shannon entropy-derived clonality score and the Gini coefficient. In the repertoire networks, any two of the top 5000 CDR3 amino acid sequences were connected whenever the two sequences differed by an edit distance of one. GLIPH2 predicted antigen specificity groups and MHC restriction for TRB CDR3 amino acid sequences. To flag known associations with CMV, EBV, HIV or tissue antigens, CDR3 amino acid sequences were compared against VDJdb and McPAS-TCR. Pre-ART, post-ART and control groups were compared with Wilcoxon signed-rank tests and Holm-Bonferroni correction. What TCRdb holds here is the immuneACCESS table cut down to in-frame rearrangements. Part of the clones is not present; checked against another copy, under half of the missing clones reflect an unresolved V gene, and the others are unexplained. That table supplies the V and J calls and clone size; D and trimming were determined from the DNA. The sample includes around 29,000 clones, with around 95% observed a single time. Together, the top ten hold 2.5% to 3.5% of the sample.

Here the sequenced sample was unsorted PBMCs, taken 5.3 years after starting antiretroviral therapy. The chain was built from TRBV14 and TRBJ1-2, with the D segment identity uncertain. This sequence was found in a man aged 45 to 65 with HIV. The CDR3 protein is CASSQDAGWGTF. The sequence in DNA is TGTGCCAGCAGCCAAGACGCGGGGTGGGGCACCTTC.